The T cell receptor beta chain under discussion was sequenced for a study of OX40 agonist ivuxolimab in advanced cancers. Study-wide context: Hepatocellular carcinoma, melanoma, renal cell or head and neck cancer occurred in dose-escalation patients.

This table comes from immunoSEQ multiplex PCR, and its TCRdb copy is limited to in-frame clones, with some not included. The sample has tens of thousands of clones; around 77% are singletons. This sample comprised CD4+ or CD8+ T cells sorted from blood, obtained in a trial of the OX40 agonist ivuxolimab. The sequence derives from an adult with an advanced solid tumor such as melanoma, head and neck, liver or kidney cancer.

In DNA, the CDR3 is TGTGCCAGCAGATCGGACAGGGTCGGCTACACCTTC. This gives the protein CASRSDRVGYTF. V and J are TRBV6-5 and TRBJ1-2, with 8 bases identical to TRBD1. CDR3 size: 12 residues. Germline V gene data show CDR1 as MNHEY and CDR2 as SVGAGI. V dropped 6 bases and J dropped 8; count of bases not matched to a gene: 5.